This TCR beta chain was documented in a study of cytomegalovirus exposure and HLA in healthy donors. Regarding the study as a whole: Analysis was performed later, and it showed HLA-associated TCR beta chains to be more clonally expanded than equally common others.

This clone was observed once. Its matching antigen is unknown. Vbeta (60) and Jbeta (13) primers were used in the PCR. Only in-frame clones appear in the TCRdb table, and some are missing; sequencing was by immunoSEQ multiplex PCR. Of some 180,000 clones listed, over 70% are singletons. V was trimmed by 5 bases and J by 3 bases, leaving 13 bases between them. The V gene's germline CDR1 is SGHAT and CDR2 FQNNGV. This CDR3 is built from 15 residues. Material for sequencing was PBMCs. The rearrangement links TRBV11-2 to TRBJ1-4; TRBD1 might be the D (6 bases). The source of this sequence is a young man in good health and CMV-seronegative. This chain's CDR3 is CASSPGGAANEKLFF. The DNA for the CDR3 is TGTGCCAGCAGCCCGGGGGGGGCCGCTAATGAAAAACTGTTTTTT.